The rows below give T cell receptor beta chains drawn from one sample of a study of T cell changes during pregnancy in multiple sclerosis. The repertoire was sequenced with immunoSEQ multiplex PCR; TCRdb's copy has only in-frame clones and lacks some. The data hold approximately 72,000 clones, with around nine tenths observed a single time. The sequencing here drew on peripheral blood, taken in the first trimester of pregnancy. These TCRs come from a female donor in good health, enrolled as a control in a pregnancy study. Both conserved end residues are part of each CDR3. A D gene is named only where the DNA matches it firmly. Not all rows give a size; the values are once, few, many and, for expanded clones, a class.

-	TRBJ2-1	TRBV11-2	TRBD2	TGTGCCAGCAGCTTAGGACTAGCGGATTACAATGAGCAGTTCTTC	CASSLGLADYNEQFF
-	TRBJ1-1	TRBV11-2	TRBD1	TGTGCCAGCAGCCCGAGGGGGCGGACTGAAGCTTTCTTT	CASSPRGRTEAFF
-	TRBJ1-1	TRBV14	-	TGTGCCAGCAGCCAAGACAGAAACACTGAAGCTTTCTTT	CASSQDRNTEAFF
few	TRBJ1-2	TRBV19	-	TGTGCCAGTAGTATAGTGGGCAGCCCGTATGGCTACACCTTC	CASSIVGSPYGYTF
-	TRBJ2-7	TRBV5-4	-	TGTGCCAGCAGCTCACAACAGGCTCTCTCCTACGAGCAGTACTTC	CASSSQQALSYEQYF
-	TRBJ2-1	TRBV4-1	TRBD1	TGCGCCAGCAGCCCCGGACAGGCCAAATCCTACAATGAGCAGTTCTTC	CASSPGQAKSYNEQFF
-	TRBJ2-1	TRBV6-4	TRBD2	TGTGCCAGCAGTGACGGGGGGGTGGACTACAATGAGCAGTTCTTC	CASSDGGVDYNEQFF
-	TRBJ1-1	TRBV10-3	-	TGTGCCATCAGTGTCGCAGGGCCCAACCTCCCTGAAGCTTTCTTT	CAISVAGPNLPEAFF
-	TRBJ2-7	TRBV29-1	TRBD2	TGCAGCGTTGTATGGCGGGAGGGCTACGAGCAGTACTTC	CSVVWREGYEQYF
-	TRBJ2-7	TRBV27	-	TGTGCCAGCCGAAGGGACTCAACCTACGAGCAGTACTTC	CASRRDSTYEQYF
-	TRBJ2-3	TRBV7-2	-	TGTGCCAGCAGCTTTAGGGGGAGGGCAGGTACGCAGTATTTT	CASSFRGRAGTQYF
-	TRBJ1-1	TRBV2	-	TGTGCCAGCAGGAGGGAGGGGCCTGAAGCTTTCTTT	CASRREGPEAFF
-	TRBJ2-4	TRBV5-4	-	TGTGCCAGCAGCTTGGCCACGGGGACCAAAAACATTCAGTACTTC	CASSLATGTKNIQYF
-	TRBJ1-3	TRBV5-6	-	TGTGCCAGCAGAACCGGGGGGAGAGGAAACACCATATATTTT	CASRTGGRGNTIYF
-	TRBJ2-3	TRBV7-8	TRBD1	TGTGCCAGCAGCTTAGGACAGGGGGTGACAGATACGCAGTATTTT	CASSLGQGVTDTQYF
once	TRBJ2-7	TRBV2	-	TGTGCCAGCAGTGAAGGCGGTATAGCGTTGTACTTC	CASSEGGIALYF
-	TRBJ1-2	TRBV5-1	-	TGCGCCAGCAGCGAACAGGAAAACTATGGCTACACCTTC	CASSEQENYGYTF
-	TRBJ2-1	TRBV11-2	-	TGTGCCAGCAGTTTTACCGGCCGACAGAACAATGAGCAGTTCTTC	CASSFTGRQNNEQFF
few	TRBJ2-1	TRBV6-8	-	TGTGCCAGCAGCGATGAGCAGTTCTTC	CASSDEQFF
-	TRBJ2-2	TRBV25-1	-	TGTGCCAGCCAAGAAACTGCCGGGACATCCCTCACCGGGGAGCTGTTTTTT	CASQETAGTSLTGELFF